The rows below give T cell receptor beta chains drawn from one sample of a study of blood T cell repertoires in COVID-19. This table comes from immunoSEQ multiplex PCR, and its TCRdb copy is limited to in-frame clones, with some not included. The table has about 180,000 clones, more than 70% seen once. Sequencing used PBMCs or T cells enriched from blood (not recorded which). The receptor source for this set is a woman aged 25 to 39 who had recovered from COVID-19. CDR3s include the opening cysteine and the closing phenylalanine or tryptophan. D genes are given only for firm matches. Rows give clone size only sometimes, using once, few, many, or a class for an expanded clone.

v_gene: TRBV28; abundance: .; j_gene: TRBJ2-7; d_gene: .; CDR3aa: CASSSHTYEQYF; CDR3nt: TGTGCCAGCAGTTCCCACACCTACGAGCAGTACTTC
v_gene: TRBV11-2; abundance: once; j_gene: TRBJ2-7; d_gene: TRBD1; CDR3aa: CASSDRGLVYEQYF; CDR3nt: TGTGCCAGCAGCGACAGGGGGCTTGTGTACGAGCAGTACTTC
v_gene: TRBV5-1; abundance: .; j_gene: TRBJ1-1; d_gene: TRBD1; CDR3aa: CASSPDRVNTEAFF; CDR3nt: TGCGCCAGCAGCCCGGACAGGGTGAACACTGAAGCTTTCTTT
v_gene: TRBV29-1; abundance: .; j_gene: TRBJ2-7; d_gene: TRBD1; CDR3aa: CSVGQGPSYEQYF; CDR3nt: TGCAGCGTTGGACAGGGTCCTTCCTACGAGCAGTACTTC
v_gene: TRBV27; abundance: once; j_gene: TRBJ2-3; d_gene: .; CDR3aa: CASSSTSPAGTDTQYF; CDR3nt: TGTGCCAGCAGCTCCACGTCCCCGGCGGGCACAGATACGCAGTATTTT
v_gene: TRBV5-4; abundance: .; j_gene: TRBJ2-2; d_gene: TRBD2; CDR3aa: CASSPYLGRDTGELFF; CDR3nt: TGTGCCAGCAGCCCTTACCTAGGGAGGGACACCGGGGAGCTGTTTTTT
v_gene: TRBV21-1; abundance: .; j_gene: TRBJ1-2; d_gene: .; CDR3aa: CASTPTGAGGWYGYTF; CDR3nt: TGTGCCAGCACTCCAACCGGGGCAGGGGGCTGGTATGGCTACACCTTC
v_gene: TRBV28; abundance: few; j_gene: TRBJ1-1; d_gene: .; CDR3aa: CASSGPNTEAFF; CDR3nt: TGTGCCAGCAGTGGGCCGAACACTGAAGCTTTCTTT
v_gene: TRBV28; abundance: once; j_gene: TRBJ2-2; d_gene: TRBD2; CDR3aa: CASSLGLAPGRLFF; CDR3nt: TGTGCCAGCAGTCTCGGACTAGCCCCCGGACGGCTGTTTTTT
v_gene: TRBV13; abundance: .; j_gene: TRBJ1-4; d_gene: TRBD1; CDR3aa: CASSLTGGDGEKLFF; CDR3nt: TGTGCCAGCAGCTTGACAGGGGGCGACGGTGAAAAACTGTTTTTT
v_gene: TRBV20-1; abundance: .; j_gene: TRBJ2-7; d_gene: TRBD2; CDR3aa: CSASKGGSLSYEQYF; CDR3nt: TGCAGTGCTAGTAAGGGCGGGAGCCTCTCCTACGAGCAGTACTTC
v_gene: TRBV4-1; abundance: .; j_gene: TRBJ2-1; d_gene: .; CDR3aa: CASSQVYVDEQFF; CDR3nt: TGCGCCAGCAGCCAAGTATATGTCGATGAGCAGTTCTTC
v_gene: TRBV30; abundance: .; j_gene: TRBJ1-2; d_gene: .; CDR3aa: CAWSRTTGTRNYGYTF; CDR3nt: TGTGCCTGGAGTCGCACAACCGGGACACGTAACTATGGCTACACCTTC
v_gene: TRBV19; abundance: .; j_gene: TRBJ1-5; d_gene: TRBD1; CDR3aa: CASSISQGQGLGQPQHF; CDR3nt: TGTGCCAGTAGTATCTCTCAGGGACAGGGCTTAGGACAGCCCCAGCATTTT
v_gene: TRBV7-2; abundance: .; j_gene: TRBJ2-3; d_gene: .; CDR3aa: CASSLGWGADTQYF; CDR3nt: TGTGCCAGCAGCTTAGGGTGGGGCGCAGATACGCAGTATTTT
v_gene: TRBV18; abundance: few; j_gene: TRBJ1-1; d_gene: TRBD1; CDR3aa: CASSPKGTGSNTEAFF; CDR3nt: TGTGCCAGCTCACCGAAGGGGACAGGGTCGAACACTGAAGCTTTCTTT
v_gene: TRBV11-2; abundance: .; j_gene: TRBJ2-1; d_gene: .; CDR3aa: CASSSFLENEQFF; CDR3nt: TGTGCCAGCAGCTCTTTTCTAGAGAATGAGCAGTTCTTC
v_gene: TRBV28; abundance: .; j_gene: TRBJ2-7; d_gene: TRBD2; CDR3aa: CASSWRGGGFSYEQYF; CDR3nt: TGTGCCAGCAGTTGGCGGGGGGGCGGGTTCTCCTACGAGCAGTACTTC
v_gene: TRBV19; abundance: once; j_gene: TRBJ2-7; d_gene: TRBD1; CDR3aa: CASSTGTVDSSYEQYF; CDR3nt: TGTGCCAGTAGTACCGGGACAGTGGATTCCTCCTACGAGCAGTACTTC
v_gene: TRBV9; abundance: .; j_gene: TRBJ1-5; d_gene: .; CDR3aa: CASSVVAGDPAQHF; CDR3nt: TGTGCCAGCAGCGTAGTGGCAGGGGACCCGGCCCAGCATTTT
v_gene: TRBV4-1; abundance: .; j_gene: TRBJ1-1; d_gene: .; CDR3aa: CASSQGRLEGNTEAFF; CDR3nt: TGCGCCAGCAGCCAAGGGCGATTGGAGGGAAACACTGAAGCTTTCTTT
v_gene: TRBV28; abundance: .; j_gene: TRBJ2-3; d_gene: TRBD2; CDR3aa: CASSLEGGRGTDTQYF; CDR3nt: TGTGCCAGCAGTTTAGAGGGCGGGAGGGGCACAGATACGCAGTATTTT
v_gene: TRBV28; abundance: .; j_gene: TRBJ1-5; d_gene: .; CDR3aa: CASVQGLNQPQHF; CDR3nt: TGTGCCAGCGTACAGGGTTTGAATCAGCCCCAGCATTTT
v_gene: TRBV24-1; abundance: .; j_gene: TRBJ2-7; d_gene: .; CDR3aa: CATSDRGLREQYF; CDR3nt: TGTGCCACCAGTGACAGGGGATTACGCGAGCAGTACTTC
v_gene: TRBV28; abundance: .; j_gene: TRBJ1-4; d_gene: .; CDR3aa: CASRGVRTGDEKLFF; CDR3nt: TGTGCCAGCAGGGGTGTGAGGACTGGTGATGAAAAACTGTTTTTT
v_gene: TRBV29-1; abundance: .; j_gene: TRBJ2-7; d_gene: TRBD2; CDR3aa: CSVLPTSGTYEQYF; CDR3nt: TGCAGCGTGCTTCCAACTAGCGGGACCTACGAGCAGTACTTC
v_gene: TRBV27; abundance: .; j_gene: TRBJ1-2; d_gene: TRBD1; CDR3aa: CASRGQGNYGYTF; CDR3nt: TGTGCCAGCAGGGGACAGGGGAACTATGGCTACACCTTC
v_gene: TRBV25-1; abundance: .; j_gene: TRBJ1-2; d_gene: .; CDR3aa: CASSNRGIVYGYTF; CDR3nt: TGTGCCAGCAGTAACCGGGGGATCGTATATGGCTACACCTTC
v_gene: TRBV7-6; abundance: few; j_gene: TRBJ1-2; d_gene: .; CDR3aa: CASSENRAGYGYTF; CDR3nt: TGTGCCAGCAGCGAGAACAGGGCTGGCTATGGCTACACCTTC
v_gene: TRBV28; abundance: .; j_gene: TRBJ1-2; d_gene: .; CDR3aa: CASRGGKWGYTF; CDR3nt: TGTGCCAGCAGGGGGGGAAAGTGGGGCTACACCTTC
v_gene: TRBV27; abundance: .; j_gene: TRBJ2-2; d_gene: .; CDR3aa: CASSLEGAGELFF; CDR3nt: TGTGCCAGCAGTTTAGAGGGGGCCGGGGAGCTGTTTTTT
v_gene: TRBV5-1; abundance: .; j_gene: TRBJ2-2; d_gene: TRBD2; CDR3aa: CASSLSREAGELFF; CDR3nt: TGCGCCAGCAGCTTATCTCGGGAGGCCGGGGAGCTGTTTTTT
v_gene: TRBV18; abundance: .; j_gene: TRBJ2-1; d_gene: TRBD1; CDR3aa: CASSLMDRGFVAHSGYNEQFF; CDR3nt: TGTGCCAGCTCACTAATGGACAGGGGATTCGTAGCCCACAGCGGGTACAATGAGCAGTTCTTC
v_gene: TRBV6-2/TRBV6-3; abundance: .; j_gene: TRBJ2-7; d_gene: TRBD1; CDR3aa: CASSSGGQGRYEQYF; CDR3nt: TGTGCCAGCAGCAGTGGGGGACAGGGGCGCTACGAGCAGTACTTC
v_gene: TRBV2; abundance: .; j_gene: TRBJ2-3; d_gene: .; CDR3aa: CASSVLDTQYF; CDR3nt: TGTGCCAGCAGTGTACTAGATACGCAGTATTTT
v_gene: TRBV5-4; abundance: .; j_gene: TRBJ2-7; d_gene: .; CDR3aa: CASSLRPRDQSYEQYF; CDR3nt: TGTGCCAGCAGCTTGCGGCCGCGGGACCAGTCCTACGAGCAGTACTTC
v_gene: TRBV6-5; abundance: .; j_gene: TRBJ1-2; d_gene: .; CDR3aa: CATEGPNYGYTF; CDR3nt: TGTGCCACCGAGGGTCCTAACTATGGCTACACCTTC
v_gene: TRBV11-3; abundance: once; j_gene: TRBJ2-2; d_gene: .; CDR3aa: CASSFGGKNTGELFF; CDR3nt: TGTGCCAGCAGCTTTGGCGGAAAGAACACCGGGGAGCTGTTTTTT
v_gene: TRBV6-5; abundance: .; j_gene: TRBJ2-3; d_gene: .; CDR3aa: CASSYSPGVGDTQYF; CDR3nt: TGTGCCAGCAGTTACTCCCCGGGAGTCGGAGATACGCAGTATTTT
v_gene: TRBV2; abundance: .; j_gene: TRBJ1-2; d_gene: TRBD1; CDR3aa: CASMGQLTAIYGYTF; CDR3nt: TGTGCCAGCATGGGACAGCTCACGGCGATCTATGGCTACACCTTC
v_gene: TRBV28; abundance: .; j_gene: TRBJ2-1; d_gene: .; CDR3aa: CASSGYEQFF; CDR3nt: TGTGCCAGCAGTGGCTATGAGCAGTTCTTC
v_gene: TRBV7-2; abundance: .; j_gene: TRBJ2-3; d_gene: TRBD2; CDR3aa: CASSLTIGGRTDTQYF; CDR3nt: TGTGCCAGCAGCTTAACTATAGGCGGGAGGACAGATACGCAGTATTTT
v_gene: TRBV2; abundance: .; j_gene: TRBJ1-4; d_gene: TRBD1; CDR3aa: CASSPGQGRNEKLFF; CDR3nt: TGTGCCAGCAGCCCCGGACAGGGTCGGAATGAAAAACTGTTTTTT
v_gene: TRBV5-5; abundance: .; j_gene: TRBJ2-5; d_gene: .; CDR3aa: CASSSTPRADQETQYF; CDR3nt: TGTGCCAGCAGTTCAACCCCCAGGGCGGATCAAGAGACCCAGTACTTC
v_gene: TRBV6-5; abundance: once; j_gene: TRBJ2-6; d_gene: TRBD1; CDR3aa: CASKPTGVGANVLTF; CDR3nt: TGTGCCAGCAAACCGACAGGGGTCGGGGCCAACGTCCTGACTTTC
v_gene: TRBV30; abundance: .; j_gene: TRBJ2-1; d_gene: .; CDR3aa: CAWSVMGAGEQFF; CDR3nt: TGTGCCTGGAGTGTAATGGGGGCCGGTGAGCAGTTCTTC
v_gene: TRBV6-1; abundance: .; j_gene: TRBJ1-1; d_gene: TRBD1; CDR3aa: CASSEGTGSEAFF; CDR3nt: TGTGCCAGCAGTGAGGGGACAGGCTCTGAAGCTTTCTTT
v_gene: TRBV20-1; abundance: .; j_gene: TRBJ1-2; d_gene: .; CDR3aa: CSARLDYGYTF; CDR3nt: TGCAGTGCTAGACTTGACTATGGCTACACCTTC
v_gene: TRBV2; abundance: .; j_gene: TRBJ2-1; d_gene: TRBD2; CDR3aa: CASSLGLATYNEQFF; CDR3nt: TGTGCCAGCAGTCTCGGACTAGCCACCTACAATGAGCAGTTCTTC
v_gene: TRBV7-2; abundance: .; j_gene: TRBJ2-1; d_gene: .; CDR3aa: CASSRSGRAWFF; CDR3nt: TGTGCCAGCAGCCGAAGCGGGCGGGCTTGGTTCTTC
v_gene: TRBV19; abundance: .; j_gene: TRBJ2-7; d_gene: TRBD2; CDR3aa: CASSIATETSGAYEQYF; CDR3nt: TGTGCCAGTAGTATAGCCACAGAGACTAGCGGGGCCTACGAGCAGTACTTC